This T cell receptor (beta chain) was recorded in a study of Ad26.COV2.S vaccination and SARS-CoV-2 variants. About the research overall: The authors gave Ad26.COV2.S intramuscularly, either once or twice 56 days apart. Study-wide points: Researchers reported similar non-spike TCR breadth in vaccine and placebo recipients.

V was trimmed by 3 bases and J by 3 bases, leaving 8 bases between them. This CDR3 has 13 residues. The germline V gene has CDR1 SGHVS and CDR2 FQNEAQ. Remarks on this clone: Antigen specificity is unknown.

TCRdb's copy holds only in-frame clones and misses some; the assay was immunoSEQ multiplex PCR. Of fewer than 500,000 clones listed, more than 80% are singletons. This sample's treatment: some 20 received Ad26.COV2.S at low or high dose, single or two shots; several received placebo; per-sample allocation not given. The study sampled participants on day 63 after the first vaccine or placebo injection. Cohort 1b enrolled adults aged 18-55 years in Boston. V is TRBV7-8 and J is TRBJ1-2; D uncertain. The receptor was derived from a person between 18 and 65 years old who received the Ad26.COV2.S COVID-19 vaccine or a placebo. The sequences come from peripheral blood, collected in a trial of Ad26.COV2.S vaccine versus placebo. The CDR3 DNA reads as TGTGCCAGCAGCTTTAAGACGGACTATGGCTACACCTTC. It yields the protein CASSFKTDYGYTF.